One sample yielded the 5 T cell receptor beta chains listed below, sequenced in a study of blood T cell repertoires in COVID-19. The method was immunoSEQ multiplex PCR; TCRdb's version includes in-frame clones alone and lacks a portion of them. The sample lists 300,000 to 450,000 clones, around 87% occurring once. The sample comprised peripheral blood. The receptors were gathered from a woman in her sixties with COVID-19, enrolled during active disease.

The chain recombines TRBV27 with TRBJ2-2; perhaps TRBD2 as D (7 bases). V was clipped by 5 bases and J by 5 bases, with 18 bases between them. The CDR3 contains 16 residues. Germline CDR1 reads MNHEY; CDR2 reads SMNVEV (reference sequence). This chain's CDR3 is CASSPWEGGPTGELFF. As DNA, the CDR3 is TGTGCCAGCAGTCCCTGGGAGGGGGGGCCTACCGGGGAGCTGTTTTTT.

The rearrangement links TRBV12-3 or TRBV12-4 to TRBJ2-5; possibly TRBD2 for D (7 bases). The V gene lost 7 bases and the J gene lost 6 bases, with 15 bases spanning the gap. The length of the CDR3 is 13 residues. The DNA for the CDR3 is TGTGCCAGCAACCTAGGGGGGGGGAAGACCCAGTACTTC. Translated: CASNLGGGKTQYF.

The chain employs TRBV5-8 and TRBJ2-6; D not certain. CDR1 SGHTS and CDR2 YDEGEE come from the germline V gene. The V gene lost 4 bases and the J gene lost 0 bases, with 5 bases spanning the gap. The CDR3 runs 14 residues. CDR3 protein: CASSPGSGANVLTF. As DNA, the CDR3 is TGTGCCAGCAGCCCAGGCTCTGGGGCCAACGTCCTGACTTTC.

The chain combines TRBV28 with TRBJ2-1; TRBD2 aligns across 9 bases. Germline V gives CDR1 MDHEN, CDR2 SYDVKM. V trimming: 8 bases; J trimming: 9 bases; junction bases outside the gene matches: 14. CDR3 length: 15 residues. The CDR3: CASPPSGGGASEQFF. The DNA for the CDR3 is TGTGCCAGCCCTCCCTCGGGCGGGGGGGCCTCTGAGCAGTTCTTC. Combining the CDR3 with reference TRBV28 and TRBJ2-1 gives the whole variable domain DVKVTQSSRYLVKRTGEKVFLECVQDMDHENMFWYRQDPGLGLRLIYFSYDVKMKEKGDIPEGYSVSREKKERFSLILESASTNQTSMYLCASPPSGGGASEQFFGPGTRLTVL.

The chain links TRBV7-3 to TRBJ2-2; 7 bases map to TRBD1. Germline-derived CDR1 and CDR2 are SGHTA and FQGTGA. V lost 5 bases, J lost 7 bases, and 10 bases stayed unmatched. The CDR3 totals 15 residues. The CDR3 bases are TGTGCCAGCAGCCCCACGACAGGGTTAATCGGGGAGCTGTTTTTT. Translation: CASSPTTGLIGELFF.